One TCR beta chain is described in this entry. The antigen is undetermined. The data were taken from a study of T cell responses to AZD1222 COVID-19 vaccine. Repertoires were generated with immunoSEQ multiplex PCR, while TCRdb's copy carries only in-frame clones and drops some. The sample carries tens of thousands of clones, roughly nine tenths recorded once. Overall study results and limits: Once two AZD1222 doses were given, Spike-specific TCR breadth and depth went up. There were vaccine-associated CD4 TCRs across spike, dominant at 160-218 and 743-854. Reportedly, nearly half of unique spike TCRs recognized epitopes outside B.1.351/B.1.1.7 mutations.

This TCR was recovered from an adult who received the AZD1222 COVID-19 vaccine. This material consisted of peripheral blood, taken 28 days after the second AZD1222 dose.

The CDR3 region is CASSLMGGVNTGELFF. As DNA, the CDR3 is TGCGCCAGCAGCTTGATGGGGGGTGTCAACACCGGGGAGCTGTTTTTT. The genes are TRBV5-1 and TRBJ2-2; a possible D gene is TRBD2 (6 bases). V lost 1 base, J lost 2 bases, and 12 bases lay in between. There are 16 residues in the CDR3. Germline V gene lookup returns CDR1 SGHRS and CDR2 YFSETQ.